This note documents a single T cell receptor beta chain sequence. There are many counts of this clonotype. Its antigen has not been determined. No much larger clone exists at a distance of one base, and base qualities are not known. CDR1 and CDR2 (LNHDA, SQIVND) derive from the germline V gene (reference sequence). V is shortened by 5 bases, J by 3 bases, and the region joining them spans 16 bases. CDR3 length: 15 amino acids, cysteine to phenylalanine. Of the read, only the CDR3 DNA is kept; its 45 bases are in frame from base 1. This record comes from a study of CD8+CD57+ T cells in acquired aplastic anemia (dated by TCRdb to 2016 to 2018). Background for the entire study: Extracted DNA from sorted CD4+ and CD8+ cells averaged approximately 3 ug, ranging from roughly 0.17 to 27.4 ug. CD8+CD57+ expansion was defined as a frequency above the mean frequency observed in healthy subjects.

The patients picked for sequencing were ones in whom flow cytometry had shown an expansion of CD8+CD57+ cells. Severe acquired aplastic anemia was diagnosed in all patients according to International Study of Aplastic Anemia and Agranulocytosis and Camitta criteria. No patient had received any therapy when blood was sampled. In the study, sorted CD4+ and CD8+ blood T cells from patients with severe aplastic anemia and from healthy subjects underwent deep sequencing of TCR repertoires. In the USA, patient enrollment took place under clinicaltrials.gov protocols 00001620, 01623167, 00001397, 00071045, 00081523 and 00961064. Ficoll-Paque density gradient centrifugation was used to isolate peripheral blood mononuclear cells. Before DNA was extracted, CD4+ and CD8+ T cells were sorted using either FACS or magnetic beads. Genomic DNA served as template for TCR beta VDJ combination and CDR3 sequence profiling. An Illumina HiSeq 2000 was used for TCR repertoire sequencing. The original methods were these. TRBV/TRBJ rearrangement plots, CDR3 size and DJ length profiles, and Simpson's diversity index were used to evaluate the repertoires. Whichever DNA sequence was most abundant in the deep sequencing data was defined as the immunodominant clone. CDR3 amino acid sequences were checked for sharing across subjects and were also compared against the VDJdb database and published repertoires. TCRdb reprocessing: public reads trimmed at Q25 with fastp, clones called with MiXCR, in-frame beta chains kept. When rows share a CDR3 protein, they turn into one entry using the most common DNA and genes. None of the V and J calls come from the authors' own analysis; TCRdb made them. For this sample there are about 180,000 distinct CDR3 sequences; roughly 60% appear just once. The ten biggest clones cover about 42% of the sample.

Overall study results and their limits: Fewer than 30 CD8+ CDR3 sequences were found in both patients and controls but appeared to be highly expressed in patients and within the immunodominant clones of the patients. CD8+ Simpson's diversity did not differ significantly between patients and healthy controls (P=0.060).

Here the chain combines TRBV19 and TRBJ1-1, with a tentative D gene TRBD1 over 5 matching bases. The sample consisted of sorted CD4+, CD8+, or CD8+CD57+ T cells (not recorded which) from PBMCs. This sequence originates from a human donor with aplastic anemia. The DNA is as follows: TGTGCCAGTAGTCCCGAAGGCAGGGATGACACTGAAGCTTTCTTT. Its coded protein is CASSPEGRDDTEAFF.